Shown below are 6 T cell receptor beta chains from a single sample sequenced in a study of T cell responses to AZD1222 COVID-19 vaccine. Only in-frame clones appear in the TCRdb table, and some are missing; sequencing was by immunoSEQ multiplex PCR. In the table there are about 89,000 clones, approximately 90% of which are singletons. Sequenced here: peripheral blood, sampled 28 days after the second AZD1222 dose. These receptor sequences come from an adult who received the AZD1222 COVID-19 vaccine.

This chain joins TRBV11-2 and TRBJ2-6; TRBD1 matches 7 bases. The CDR3 runs 17 residues. The germline V gene has CDR1 SGHAT and CDR2 FQNNGV. The V and J ends lost 4 bases and 0 bases, in that order; junction bases with no gene match: 6. CDR3 nucleotide sequence: TGTGCCAGCAGCTCCGGACAGGTTCGCTCTGGGGCCAACGTCCTGACTTTC. Protein: CASSSGQVRSGANVLTF.

The chain recombines TRBV30 with TRBJ1-6; no clear D gene. Germline V lookup: CDR1 GTSNPN, CDR2 SVGIG (reference sequence). Between the trimmed V and J ends, which lost 0 bases and 10 bases, there was a span of 13 bases. This CDR3 comprises 14 residues. The CDR3 DNA follows: TGTGCCTGGAGTGTCGGATTAATAGGATCACCCCTCCACTTT. Residues: CAWSVGLIGSPLHF.

The chain joins TRBV18 to TRBJ1-3; D is ambiguous. This CDR3 has 15 amino acids. Germline V gene data show CDR1 as KGHSH and CDR2 as LQKENI. Trimming shortened V by 6 bases and J by 4 bases, and 16 bases separated the two germline ends. CDR3 amino acids: CASSASGGEGNTIYF. In nucleotides, the CDR3 is TGTGCCAGCTCGGCCAGCGGCGGTGAGGGAAACACCATATATTTT.

This clone occurred once. This sequence joins TRBV10-3 and TRBJ1-1; D remains unclear. The CDR3 is made up of 14 amino acids. Deletions cut 4 bases from V and 1 base from J, with 10 bases between. Germline V gene data show CDR1 as ENHRY and CDR2 as SYGVKD. The CDR3, as DNA: TGTGCCATCAGTGTTTCAGATAAGAACACTGAAGCTTTCTTT. The encoded protein is CAISVSDKNTEAFF.

This chain links TRBV28 with TRBJ2-7; 8 positions match TRBD1. The CDR3 covers 15 residues. Germline assignment: CDR1 MDHEN and CDR2 SYDVKM. Unmatched junction bases numbered 8, after V lost 6 bases and J lost 1 base. CDR3 in DNA: TGTGCCAGCAGCCCAGGGGGCGGGCGGTCCTACGAGCAGTACTTC. Translating gives CASSPGGGRSYEQYF.

This clone was seen a few times. The chain joins TRBV7-8 to TRBJ1-4; 9 nucleotides align to TRBD1. Germline values: CDR1 SGHVS, CDR2 FQNEAQ. Trimming at V came to 5 bases and at J to 8 bases, leaving 15 bases not matched to a gene. This CDR3 is 17 amino acids long. The DNA for the CDR3 is TGTGCCAGCAGCGGATATGGAGCGGGACAGGGTGTAGAAAAACTGTTTTTT. This codes for CASSGYGAGQGVEKLFF.